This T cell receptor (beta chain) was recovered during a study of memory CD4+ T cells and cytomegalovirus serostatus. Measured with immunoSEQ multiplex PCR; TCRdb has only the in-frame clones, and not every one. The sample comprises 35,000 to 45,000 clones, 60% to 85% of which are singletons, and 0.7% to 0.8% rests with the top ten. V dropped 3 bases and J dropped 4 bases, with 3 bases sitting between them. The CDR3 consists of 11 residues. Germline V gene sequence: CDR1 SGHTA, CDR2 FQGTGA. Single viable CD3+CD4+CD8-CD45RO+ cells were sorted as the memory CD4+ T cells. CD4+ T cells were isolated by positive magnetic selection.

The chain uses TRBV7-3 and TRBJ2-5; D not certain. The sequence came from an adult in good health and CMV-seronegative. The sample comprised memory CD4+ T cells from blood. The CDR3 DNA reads TGTGCCAGCAGCTTTTTAGAGACCCAGTACTTC. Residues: CASSFLETQYF.